Here is one T cell receptor beta chain with its context. Participants came from about two dozen US areas, aged roughly 18 to 95 years. Germline V gene data show CDR1 as SGHVS and CDR2 as FNYEAQ. This CDR3 has 15 residues. Trimming at V came to 6 bases and at J to 6 bases, leaving 7 bases not matched to a gene. This entry comes from a study of blood T cell repertoires in COVID-19. On the study more broadly: Sources were T cells, B-cell-depleted T cells, or PBMCs; the material itself was cDNA or gDNA.

Per the original methods: Scientists estimated how many nucleated cells there were by amplifying reference gene primers. The repertoire was sequenced with immunoSEQ multiplex PCR; TCRdb's copy has only in-frame clones and lacks some. V and J calls and clone size are copied from that table; D and trimming were computed from the DNA. The sample contains 260,000 or so clones, about 91% of which appear only once. Sequencing was performed on PBMCs or T cells enriched from blood (not recorded which). The chain couples TRBV7-6 to TRBJ2-1; 11 bases line up with TRBD2. The receptor comes from a woman in her forties with acute COVID-19. CDR3 DNA: TGTGCCAGCAGTCCACCTAGCGGGGGGTTCAATGAGCAGTTCTTC. It codes for CASSPPSGGFNEQFF. Full variable domain (missing parts from reference TRBV7-6 and TRBJ2-1): GAGVSQSPRYKVTKRGQDVALRCDPISGHVSLYWYRQALGQGPEFLTYFNYEAQQDKSGLPNDRFSAERPEGSISTLTIQRTEQRDSAMYRCASSPPSGGFNEQFFGPGTRLTVL.